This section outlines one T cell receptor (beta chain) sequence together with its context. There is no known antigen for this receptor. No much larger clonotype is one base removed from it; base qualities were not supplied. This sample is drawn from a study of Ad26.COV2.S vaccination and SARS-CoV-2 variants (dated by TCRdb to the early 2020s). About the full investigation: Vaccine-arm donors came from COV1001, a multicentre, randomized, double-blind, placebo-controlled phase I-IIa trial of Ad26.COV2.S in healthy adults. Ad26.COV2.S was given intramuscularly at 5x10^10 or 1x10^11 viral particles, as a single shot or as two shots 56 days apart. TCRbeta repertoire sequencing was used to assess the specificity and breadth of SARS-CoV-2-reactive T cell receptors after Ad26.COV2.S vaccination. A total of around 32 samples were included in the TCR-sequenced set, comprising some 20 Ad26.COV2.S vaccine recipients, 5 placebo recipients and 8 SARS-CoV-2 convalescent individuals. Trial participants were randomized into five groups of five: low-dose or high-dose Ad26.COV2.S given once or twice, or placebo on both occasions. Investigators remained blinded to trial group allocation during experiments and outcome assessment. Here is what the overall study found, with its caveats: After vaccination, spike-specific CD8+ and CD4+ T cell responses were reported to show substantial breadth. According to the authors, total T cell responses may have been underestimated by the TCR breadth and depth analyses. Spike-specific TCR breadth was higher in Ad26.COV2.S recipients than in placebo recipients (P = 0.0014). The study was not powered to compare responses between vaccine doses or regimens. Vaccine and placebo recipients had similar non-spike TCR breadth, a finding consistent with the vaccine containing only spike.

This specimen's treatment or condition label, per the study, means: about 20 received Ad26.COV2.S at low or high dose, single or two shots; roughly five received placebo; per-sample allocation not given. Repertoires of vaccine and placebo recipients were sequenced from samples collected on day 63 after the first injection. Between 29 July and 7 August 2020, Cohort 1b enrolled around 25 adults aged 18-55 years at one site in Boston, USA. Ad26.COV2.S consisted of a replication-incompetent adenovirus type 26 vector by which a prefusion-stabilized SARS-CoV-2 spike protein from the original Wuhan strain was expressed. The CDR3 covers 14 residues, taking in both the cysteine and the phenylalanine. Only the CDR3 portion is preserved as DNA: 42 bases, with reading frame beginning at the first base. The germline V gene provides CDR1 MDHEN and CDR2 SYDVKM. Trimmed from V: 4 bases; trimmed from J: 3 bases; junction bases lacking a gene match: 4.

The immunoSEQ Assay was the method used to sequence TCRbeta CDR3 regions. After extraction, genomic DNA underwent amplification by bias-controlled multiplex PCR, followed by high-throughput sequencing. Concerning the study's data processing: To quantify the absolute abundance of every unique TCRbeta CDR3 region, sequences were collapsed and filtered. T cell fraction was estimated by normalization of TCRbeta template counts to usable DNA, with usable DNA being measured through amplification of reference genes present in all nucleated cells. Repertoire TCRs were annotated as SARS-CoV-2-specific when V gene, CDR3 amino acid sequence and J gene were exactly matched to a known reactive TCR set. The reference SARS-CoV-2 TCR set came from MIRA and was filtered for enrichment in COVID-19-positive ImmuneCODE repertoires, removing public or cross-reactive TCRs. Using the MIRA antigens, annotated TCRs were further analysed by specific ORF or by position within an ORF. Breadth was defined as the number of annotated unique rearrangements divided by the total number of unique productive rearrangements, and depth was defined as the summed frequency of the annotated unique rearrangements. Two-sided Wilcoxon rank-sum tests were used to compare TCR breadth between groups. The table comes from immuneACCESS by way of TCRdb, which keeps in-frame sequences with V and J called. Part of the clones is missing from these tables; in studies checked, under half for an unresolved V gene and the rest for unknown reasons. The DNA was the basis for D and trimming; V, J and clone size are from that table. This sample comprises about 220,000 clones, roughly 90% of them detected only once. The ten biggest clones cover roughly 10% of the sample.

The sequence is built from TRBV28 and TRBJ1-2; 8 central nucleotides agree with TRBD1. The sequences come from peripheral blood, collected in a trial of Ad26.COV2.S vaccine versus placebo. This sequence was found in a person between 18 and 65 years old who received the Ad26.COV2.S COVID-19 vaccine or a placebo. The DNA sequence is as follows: TGTGCCAGCAGTTCCCCAGGGGGCGACTATGGCTACACCTTC. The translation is CASSSPGGDYGYTF.